This TCR beta chain is from a study of T cells in Graves' hyperthyroidism and ophthalmopathy. RNA transcripts served as the template for amplifying TCR beta CDR3 regions. RT-PCR in the first round (using the HTBI primer set) targeted the TCR CDR3. TCRdb recomputed calls from the multiplex PCR reads with MiXCR, one row per CDR3 protein. The sample has about 460,000 distinct CDR3 sequences, about 20% seen once. Researchers barred patients who had uncontrolled infection, other autoimmune disease, pregnancy or lactation. From germline, CDR1 is GTSNPN and CDR2 SVGIG (reference sequence). Germline trimming cut 5 bases from V and 7 bases from J; bases unmatched to any gene: 7. The CDR3 spans 12 residues. This clonotype occurred many times.

The specimen sequenced was blood. The chain is built from TRBV30 and TRBJ1-1, with 7 bases matching TRBD1. The clonotype originates from a woman in her 70s with Graves' ophthalmopathy. The CDR3, as DNA: TGTGCCTGGCGACAGGGAGGAGGTGAAGCTTTCTTT. Translation gives CAWRQGGGEAFF.